Below, 11 T cell receptor beta chains from the same sample are listed, as sequenced in a study of CD8+CD57+ T cells in acquired aplastic anemia. TCR beta VDJ combinations and CDR3 sequences were profiled from genomic DNA. TCRdb re-derived calls from the reads in MiXCR, one entry per CDR3 protein. Here the sample spans approximately 160,000 distinct CDR3 sequences, around half being singletons. Patients included in sequencing had previously demonstrated CD8+CD57+ cell expansion by flow cytometry. The sequenced sample consisted of sorted CD4+, CD8+, or CD8+CD57+ T cells (not recorded which) from PBMCs. The receptor source for this set is a human donor with aplastic anemia.

The chain couples TRBV19 to TRBJ2-5; 8 bases are shared with TRBD2. The CDR3 runs to 13 residues. Germline trimming cut 7 bases from V and 2 bases from J; bases unmatched to any gene: 3. In germline, CDR1 is LNHDA, CDR2 SQIVND (reference sequence). The CDR3 DNA reads as TGTGCCAGTACTACGGGGGGGCAAGAGACCCAGTACTTC. Its translation is CASTTGGQETQYF.

J is TRBJ1-4 and V is TRBV29-1; a possible D gene is TRBD1 (5 bases). V lost 6 bases to trimming and J lost 0 bases, with 11 bases between them. CDR1 SQVTM and CDR2 ANQGSEA come from the germline V gene. This CDR3 region has 14 residues. CDR3 sequence (DNA): TGCAGCGTCGGGGCTACCCCAACTAATGAAAAACTGTTTTTT. It encodes CSVGATPTNEKLFF.

The rearrangement links TRBV20-1 to TRBJ2-7; 7 nucleotides line up with TRBD1. Unmatched junction bases numbered 2, after V lost 0 bases and J lost 3 bases. This CDR3 contains 13 residues. Germline V gene sequence: CDR1 DFQATT, CDR2 SNEGSKA (reference sequence). The CDR3 is CSARDYRGYEQYF. DNA for the CDR3: TGCAGTGCTAGAGATTACAGGGGCTACGAGCAGTACTTC.

This chain links TRBV29-1 with TRBJ1-2, with TRBD1 matching 8 bases. CDR1 SQVTM and CDR2 ANQGSEA come from the germline V gene. The junction had 9 bases not matched to a gene; V was cut back by 7 bases and J by 8 bases. This CDR3 comprises 12 residues. The CDR3 region has the DNA TGCAGCGGGGCGGACAGGGCCGGAGGCTACACCTTC. Translating gives CSGADRAGGYTF.

This clonotype was detected many times. The chain employs TRBV6-1 and TRBJ2-7, with TRBD1 as a possible D gene (5 bases). This CDR3 contains 14 residues. The germline V gene has CDR1 MNHNS and CDR2 SASEGT. V was shortened by 6 bases and J by 2 bases, with 14 bases between the two germline ends. In DNA, the CDR3 is TGTGCCAGCAGCCTCAGGGAAAGGGCCTACGAGCAGTACTTC. This translates into CASSLRERAYEQYF.

Many counts were recorded for this clonotype. The gene calls are TRBV3-1 and TRBJ1-6; D might be TRBD1 (5 bases). Germline assignment: CDR1 LGHDT and CDR2 YNNKEL (reference sequence). This CDR3 contains 13 residues. Trimming pared 1 base from V and 13 bases from J, leaving 11 bases between. The CDR3 here is CASSQGQSRPLHF. The CDR3 DNA reads as TGTGCCAGCAGCCAAGGACAGTCAAGGCCCCTCCACTTT.

J is TRBJ1-1 and V is TRBV20-1, with D maybe TRBD1 (5 bases). Trimming cost V 0 bases and J 4 bases, with 12 bases left between them. Germline CDR1 and CDR2: DFQATT and SNEGSKA (reference sequence). This CDR3 spans 14 amino acids. The CDR3: CSARDGAGRTEAFF. The CDR3 DNA reads TGCAGTGCTAGAGATGGGGCAGGGCGCACTGAAGCTTTCTTT.

The V gene is TRBV2, the J gene TRBJ2-1; weak D call: TRBD2 (6 bases). This CDR3 is built from 14 residues. The V and J ends lost 6 bases and 7 bases respectively, with 16 bases between them. CDR1 and CDR2 from the germline V gene are SNHLY and FYNNEI. The CDR3 bases are TGTGCCAGCAGCCTGGGACTCCGAGGGAATGAGCAGTTCTTC. Translation gives CASSLGLRGNEQFF. The whole variable domain, filled in from reference TRBV2 and TRBJ2-1, reads EPEVTQTPSHQVTQMGQEVILRCVPISNHLYFYWYRQILGQKVEFLVSFYNNEISEKSEIFDDQFSVERPDGSNFTLKIRSTKLEDSAMYFCASSLGLRGNEQFFGPGTRLTVL.

The table lists this clonotype with a count of one. For the CDR3, the DNA is TGTGCCAGTAGTGGTTGGACAGGATCCTACGAGCAGTACTTC. This sequence encodes CASSGWTGSYEQYF. V is TRBV19 and J is TRBJ2-7; 7 bases are a match to TRBD1. Trimming cost V 5 bases and J 1 base; bases outside gene matches: 5. Germline CDR1 is LNHDA and CDR2 is SQIVND (reference sequence). CDR3 length: 14 amino acids.

This clonotype was observed many times. The genes are TRBV19 and TRBJ1-3; the D is unclear. The CDR3 loop spans 14 amino acids. CDR1 is LNHDA and CDR2 is SQIVND in the germline V gene (reference sequence). With 3 bases removed from V and 5 bases from J, the gap between germline ends came to 11 bases. This CDR3 is CASSMGGRRNTIYF. The CDR3 DNA is TGTGCCAGTAGTATGGGAGGGAGGAGAAACACCATATATTTT.

This clonotype was found many times. The rearrangement uses TRBV12-5 and TRBJ1-4; perhaps TRBD1 as D (6 bases). Per the germline V gene, CDR1 is LGHNT and CDR2 is FRNRAP. Trimming stripped 5 bases from V and 8 bases from J, with 18 bases between. The CDR3 has 15 amino acids. CDR3 amino acids: CASGPGQRREEKLFF. The CDR3 DNA is TGTGCTAGTGGTCCAGGACAGAGAAGGGAGGAAAAACTGTTTTTT.